These T cell receptor beta chains were read from a single sample in a study of cytomegalovirus exposure and HLA in healthy donors. Only in-frame clones appear in the TCRdb table, and some are missing; sequencing was by immunoSEQ multiplex PCR. The data show roughly 140,000 clones, 70% to 90% seen once. The material sequenced was PBMCs. Every receptor here comes from a woman younger than 30 in good health and CMV-seropositive. The CDR3 runs from the conserved cysteine through the conserved F or W. Each record gives: clone size, J gene, V gene, CDR3 protein. Rows may omit the clone size; those that give it use once, few, many or a size class.

>NA|TRBJ1-3|TRBV6-5
CASSRQGTGNTIYF
>NA|TRBJ2-2|TRBV6-5
CASSYVAGAEGGELFF
>NA|TRBJ2-3|TRBV18
CASSPIGRTLWETDTQYF
>NA|TRBJ1-2|TRBV10-3
CAISESLESSGYTF
>NA|TRBJ1-6|TRBV19
CASNRGLRDSPLHF
>NA|TRBJ2-1|TRBV28
CASSPGYSYNEQFF
>NA|TRBJ2-7|TRBV27
CASSGGETPIHEQYF
>NA|TRBJ2-7|TRBV28
CASSLWGQGVKGYEQYF
>NA|TRBJ1-3|TRBV9
CASSPGAGGTGNTIYF
>NA|TRBJ1-5|TRBV5-5
CASSLLSGGGQPQHF
>NA|TRBJ1-1|TRBV28
CASSSGQGNTEAFF
>NA|TRBJ2-1|TRBV6-1
CASSELVTSGGGEQFF
>once|TRBJ1-2|TRBV6-5
CASSYSTQNYGYTF
>NA|TRBJ2-7|TRBV28
CASRGTSGRFYEQYF
>NA|TRBJ2-7|TRBV5-1
CASSLDRETYEQYF
>few|TRBJ1-2|TRBV28
CASDQGNYGYTF
>NA|TRBJ1-6|TRBV18
CASSPTGGGGTNSPLHF